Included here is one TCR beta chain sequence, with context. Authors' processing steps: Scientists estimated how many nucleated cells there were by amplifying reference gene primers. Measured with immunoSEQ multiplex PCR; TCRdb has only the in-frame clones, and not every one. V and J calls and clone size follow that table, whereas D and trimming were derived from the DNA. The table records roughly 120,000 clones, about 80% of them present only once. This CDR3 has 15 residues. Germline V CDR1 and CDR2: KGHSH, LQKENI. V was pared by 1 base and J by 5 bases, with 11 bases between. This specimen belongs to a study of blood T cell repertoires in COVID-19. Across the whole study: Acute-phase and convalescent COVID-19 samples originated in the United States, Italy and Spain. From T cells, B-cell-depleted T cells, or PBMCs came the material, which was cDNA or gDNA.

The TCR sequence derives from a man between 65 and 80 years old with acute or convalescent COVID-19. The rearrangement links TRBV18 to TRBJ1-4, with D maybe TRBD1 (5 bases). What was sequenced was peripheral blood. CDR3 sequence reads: CASSPQGSRNEKLFF. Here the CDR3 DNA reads TGTGCCAGCTCACCACAGGGGTCGAGGAATGAAAAACTGTTTTTT.